The 10 T cell receptor beta chains below come from one sample, sequenced in a study of T cells in Graves' hyperthyroidism and ophthalmopathy. The TCR beta CDR3 regions underwent amplification using RNA transcripts as the source. HTBI primers were the set used in a first-round RT-PCR of the TCR CDR3. One entry per CDR3 protein, called by TCRdb with MiXCR from the multiplex PCR reads. The sample includes about 400,000 distinct CDR3 sequences, roughly 15% of them seen just once. Source material: blood. These receptors were collected from a woman aged 25 to 45 with Graves' ophthalmopathy.

This clonotype was seen many times. The chain carries TRBV18 and TRBJ2-5; D remains unclear. Trimming left V 3 bases short and J 1 base short, with 9 bases between. Looked up from germline, CDR1 is KGHSH and CDR2 is LQKENI. CDR3 length equals 14 residues. The CDR3 DNA is TGTGCCAGCTCACCTCCTGGCCGCCAAGAGACCCAGTACTTC. It yields the protein CASSPPGRQETQYF.

This rearrangement joins TRBV9 to TRBJ1-4; TRBD1 matches 9 bases. The V and J ends lost 1 base and 7 bases, in that order; junction bases with no gene match: 5. Germline CDR1 SGDLS, CDR2 YYNGEE. The CDR3 spans 15 residues. The CDR3 bases are TGTGCCAGCAGCGTAACGGACAGGGGAGGTGAAAAACTGTTTTTT. Translating gives CASSVTDRGGEKLFF.

This clonotype was counted many times. The chain carries TRBV7-8 and TRBJ1-1; D is possibly TRBD1 (5 bases). The CDR3 sequence is 13 residues long. The germline V gene has CDR1 SGHVS and CDR2 FQNEAQ. V was shortened by 5 bases and J by 5 bases, with 12 bases between the two germline ends. The CDR3 coding sequence is TGTGCCAGCAGCCAGGCCAGGGAAACTGAAGCTTTCTTT. Its translation: CASSQARETEAFF.

This clonotype was counted between two and nine times. The chain couples TRBV5-1 to TRBJ1-1; D is undetermined. The germline CDR1 and CDR2 sequences are SGHRS and YFSETQ. V lost 3 bases, J lost 0 bases, and 12 bases lay in between. This CDR3 comprises 15 residues. The CDR3 loop is CASSSDPWVNTEAFF. In DNA form, the CDR3 reads TGCGCCAGCAGCTCGGATCCTTGGGTGAACACTGAAGCTTTCTTT.

This clonotype was found many times. The V and J genes are TRBV4-1 and TRBJ1-1; D gene ambiguous. V shed 1 base and J shed 7 bases, with 4 bases lying between them. Germline loops: CDR1 MGHRA, CDR2 YSYEKL. This CDR3 region has 11 residues. As DNA, the CDR3 is TGCGCCAGCAGCCAAGGAAGTGAAGCTTTCTTT. Its translation is CASSQGSEAFF.

Comment on this clonotype: It may be a read error: a sequence one base away is much more abundant. This sequence joins TRBV2 and TRBJ2-7, with D unclear. The CDR3 spans 13 residues. CDR1 and CDR2 from the germline V gene are SNHLY and FYNNEI. Between the trimmed V and J ends, which lost 5 bases and 2 bases, there was a span of 10 bases. CDR3 nucleotides: TGTGCCAGCAGTCCCGCGCAGGCCTACGAGCAGTACTTC. It codes for CASSPAQAYEQYF. The whole variable domain, filled in from reference TRBV2 and TRBJ2-7, reads EPEVTQTPSHQVTQMGQEVILRCVPISNHLYFYWYRQILGQKVEFLVSFYNNEISEKSEIFDDQFSVERPDGSNFTLKIRSTKLEDSAMYFCASSPAQAYEQYFGPGTRLTVT.

This sequence joins TRBV13 and TRBJ2-1; possible D gene TRBD2, 7 bases. The germline V gene encodes CDR1 PRHDT and CDR2 FYEKMQ (reference sequence). The V and J ends lost 4 bases and 10 bases respectively, with 26 bases between them. This CDR3 spans 17 amino acids. The CDR3 spells CASSSRSGAGVGGEQFF. Here the CDR3 DNA reads TGTGCCAGCAGCTCCCGTTCGGGCGCGGGGGTAGGGGGGGAGCAGTTCTTC.

Ten or more counts support this clonotype. The J gene is TRBJ2-5, the V gene TRBV11-2; TRBD1 matches 10 bases. This CDR3 spans 15 amino acids. Germline CDR1 reads SGHAT; CDR2 reads FQNNGV. V was pared by 5 bases and J by 5 bases, with 8 bases of the junction left unmatched. The CDR3 bases are TGTGCCAGCAGCCCGGGACAGGGGACGGGCGAGACCCAGTACTTC. As protein: CASSPGQGTGETQYF.

This clonotype has just a few counts. The rearrangement joins TRBV6-5 to TRBJ2-2; D uncertain. The CDR3 spans 14 residues. Trimming left V 0 bases short and J 4 bases short, with 6 bases between. The germline V gene encodes CDR1 MNHEY and CDR2 SVGAGI. The CDR3 DNA is TGTGCCAGCAGTTACTCGTCTGGCACCGGGGAGCTGTTTTTT. It yields the protein CASSYSSGTGELFF.

A note on this clonotype: Relative to the germline gene, one junction end is altered; a read error may explain this. The chain employs TRBV28 and TRBJ1-1; TRBD1 might be the D (5 bases). Germline CDR1 reads MDHEN; CDR2 reads SYDVKM. CDR3 length: 15 residues. The CDR3 DNA reads TGCGCCAGCAGTTCCCCCGGGACCCCTCACACTAAAGCTTTCTTT. This encodes CASSSPGTPHTKAFF.